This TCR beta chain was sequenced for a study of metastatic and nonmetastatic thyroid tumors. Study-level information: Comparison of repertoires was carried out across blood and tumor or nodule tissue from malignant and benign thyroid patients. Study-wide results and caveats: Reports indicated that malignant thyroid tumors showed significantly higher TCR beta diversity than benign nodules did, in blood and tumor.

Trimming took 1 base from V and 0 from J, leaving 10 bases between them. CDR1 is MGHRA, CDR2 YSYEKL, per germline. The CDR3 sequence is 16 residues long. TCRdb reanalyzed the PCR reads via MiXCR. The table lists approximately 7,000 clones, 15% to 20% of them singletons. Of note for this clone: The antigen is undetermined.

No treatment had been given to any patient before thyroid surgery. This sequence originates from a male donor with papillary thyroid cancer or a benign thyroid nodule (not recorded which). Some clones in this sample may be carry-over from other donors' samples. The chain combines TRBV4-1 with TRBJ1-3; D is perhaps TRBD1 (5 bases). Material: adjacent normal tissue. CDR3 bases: TGCGCCAGCAGCCAAGGGGACCTCCACTCTGGAAACACCATATATTTT. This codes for CASSQGDLHSGNTIYF.